This entry concerns a single T cell receptor beta chain. Its antigen is undetermined. TCR alpha and TCR beta cDNA libraries carrying sample barcodes and UMIs came from 5'RACE with constant-segment primers. A single record per CDR3 protein comes from TCRdb applying MiXCR to the 5' RACE reads. Of 180,000 or so distinct CDR3 sequences detected, roughly 10% appear once; the ten largest clones hold about 3.5%. This CDR3 has 14 residues. Per the germline V gene, CDR1 is SEHNR and CDR2 is FQNEAQ (reference sequence). V shed 2 bases and J shed 9 bases, with 13 bases lying between them. The data were obtained in a study of T-cell memory formation after mild COVID-19. Study background: For the most part, TCR clusters were specific to one donor.

Notes on the study in general: CD4+ contracting clones were mainly CM and EM; CD8+ ones, EMRA. Contracting clones from day 15 to 85 showed balanced CD4/CD8; later expanders favored CD4+.

This sequence was found in a man aged 18-30 years who had mild COVID-19 (a few samples of this study predate the infection). Cell type and time point are not known. The chain links TRBV7-9 to TRBJ1-4; D is unclear. Sample: PBMCs or a T cell subset sorted from them (not recorded which). In DNA, the CDR3 is TGTGCCAGCAGCTTAACGACTGCAGTTCAAAAACTGTTTTTT. Residues: CASSLTTAVQKLFF.